This T cell receptor beta chain was obtained from a study of blood T cells in healthy people across ages. As regards this clonotype: The antigen remains undetermined.

General observations from the study: It was the long-lived donors that had more naive CD4+ cells and higher diversity than aged donors.

The CDR3 is made up of 14 amino acids. CDR1 is DFQATT and CDR2 is SNEGSKA in the germline V gene (reference sequence). Healthy Caucasians from Russia aged roughly 6 to 95 served as donors. The authors ran a second PCR of about 7 to 11 cycles using a sample-barcoded 5' primer and a J-beta primer mix. Each sample yielded at least 3 million CDR3-containing paired-end reads. TCRdb reprocessed the 5' RACE reads via MiXCR and lists one record per CDR3 protein. The sample holds approximately 600,000 distinct CDR3 sequences, roughly 50% seen once. The clonotype originates from a man aged 55-75 years in good health. The material sequenced was blood. The chain is built from TRBV20-1 and TRBJ2-4; 9 bases are shared with TRBD2. The DNA end is more similar to TRBJ2-5, so the J call may be wrong. The chain's CDR3 is CSAGLAGKQETQYF. The CDR3 bases are TGCAGTGCTGGTCTAGCGGGGAAGCAAGAGACCCAGTACTTC.